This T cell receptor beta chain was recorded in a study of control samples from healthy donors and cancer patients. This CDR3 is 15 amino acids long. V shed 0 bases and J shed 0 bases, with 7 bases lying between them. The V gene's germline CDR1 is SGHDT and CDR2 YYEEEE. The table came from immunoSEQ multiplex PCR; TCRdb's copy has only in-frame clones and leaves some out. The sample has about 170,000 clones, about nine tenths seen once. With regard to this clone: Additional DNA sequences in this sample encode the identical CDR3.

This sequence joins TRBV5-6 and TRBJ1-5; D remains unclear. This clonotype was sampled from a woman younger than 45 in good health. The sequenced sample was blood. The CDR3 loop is CASSLGGYSNQPQHF. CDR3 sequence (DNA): TGTGCCAGCAGCTTGGGCGGCTATAGCAATCAGCCCCAGCATTTT.